These T cell receptor beta chains were read from a single sample in a study of blood T cells in healthy people across ages. One entry per CDR3 protein, called by TCRdb with MiXCR from the 5' RACE reads. The sample has some 1.4 million distinct CDR3 sequences, around 39% seen once. Sequenced sample: blood. These receptors all stem from a woman aged 18-30 years in good health. Each CDR3 is given with its conserved first and last residue. D genes are given only for firm matches. Some rows have no size entry. The others give once, few or many, or a class for an expanded clone.

>TRBJ1-1|-|-|TRBV4-1
TGCGCCAGCAGCCAAGGGGAAGGAGAGAACACTGAAGCTTTCTTT
CASSQGEGENTEAFF
>TRBJ1-2|-|TRBD1|TRBV10-3
TGTGCCATCAGTGAGTCGCTGCAGGGGGACTATGGCTACACCTTC
CAISESLQGDYGYTF
>TRBJ2-1|few|-|TRBV12-3/TRBV12-4
TGTGCCAGCAACTTCGGGGCGTACAATGAGCAGTTCTTC
CASNFGAYNEQFF
>TRBJ2-1|-|TRBD2|TRBV12-3/TRBV12-4
TGTGTCAGCAGACTAGCGGGGGGGAATGAGCAGTTCTTC
CVSRLAGGNEQFF
>TRBJ2-1|few|-|TRBV2
TGTGCCAGCACCCAGGGGACCTACAATGAGCAGTTCTTC
CASTQGTYNEQFF
>TRBJ2-7|many|-|TRBV29-1
TGCAGCGCCCCCGACAGGTTGTACGAGCAGTACTTC
CSAPDRLYEQYF
>TRBJ2-1|-|TRBD2|TRBV20-1
TGCAGTGCTAAGACTAGCGGTTACAATGAGCAGTTCTTC
CSAKTSGYNEQFF
>TRBJ2-1|-|TRBD2|TRBV27
TGTGCCTGCAGTTTGGGGGGGTCCTACAATGAGCAGTTCTTC
CACSLGGSYNEQFF
>TRBJ2-5|-|-|TRBV21-1
TGTGCCAGCAGCAAAGGTCTTGACGGGAGGGACTCGCAATCGTGGAAGACCCAGTACTTC
CASSKGLDGRDSQSWKTQYF
>TRBJ2-7|-|TRBD2|TRBV11-2
TGTGCCAGCAGCTTAGGCTTGGGGGGGACCTACAATGAGCAGTACTTC
CASSLGLGGTYNEQYF
>TRBJ2-5|-|-|TRBV20-1
TGCAGTGCTAGAGTGGGCGGCGGGGCCAACCAAGAGACCCAGTACTTC
CSARVGGGANQETQYF
>TRBJ1-2|-|-|TRBV28
TGTGCCAGCAGAGGAGGGCCGACCAGGGTGGGCTATGGCTACACCTTC
CASRGGPTRVGYGYTF
>TRBJ2-5|few|-|TRBV20-1
TGCAGTGCGTACAGGGATCAAGAGACCCAGTACTTC
CSAYRDQETQYF
>TRBJ2-1|few|-|TRBV4-1
TGCGCCAGCAGCCAAGAGAATAGCAATGAGCAGTTCTTC
CASSQENSNEQFF
>TRBJ1-5|few|-|TRBV4-1
TGCGCCAGCAGCCAAGTAGGAGTCGATCAGCCCCAGCATTTT
CASSQVGVDQPQHF
>TRBJ1-2|-|TRBD1|TRBV4-1
TGCGCCAGCAGCCAAGATTCAGGGGGCGCAGGCTATGGCTACACCTTC
CASSQDSGGAGYGYTF
>TRBJ2-7|many|TRBD2|TRBV5-1
TGCGCCAGCGAGCATGGGACTAGCGCTTACGAGCAGTACTTC
CASEHGTSAYEQYF
>TRBJ2-7|-|-|TRBV20-1
TGCAGTGCTAGAGACCCCCTTAGTGAACAGTACTTC
CSARDPLSEQYF
>TRBJ1-2|few|TRBD1|TRBV6-4
TGTGCCAGCAGTGAAAGGGGGCAGGAGTATGGCTACACCTTC
CASSERGQEYGYTF
>TRBJ2-1|-|TRBD2|TRBV20-1
TGCAGTGCTAGAGCCTCTAGCGGAGGGAGCTCCTACAATGAGCAGTTCTTC
CSARASSGGSSYNEQFF
>TRBJ2-3|-|TRBD2|TRBV20-1
TGCAGTGCTACCCGACTAGCGGGAGTTACGCAGTATTTT
CSATRLAGVTQYF
>TRBJ2-5|once|-|TRBV7-9
TGTGCCAGCAGCGTAGGAGGACTTCGGACCCAGTACTTC
CASSVGGLRTQYF
>TRBJ2-7|-|TRBD2|TRBV20-1
TGCAGTGTTAACGGACTAGCGGCATACAATGAGCAGTACTTC
CSVNGLAAYNEQYF
>TRBJ2-5|-|TRBD1|TRBV20-1
TGCAGTGCACTGACAGGGCAGGAGACCCAGTACTTC
CSALTGQETQYF
>TRBJ2-7|few|-|TRBV7-8
TGTGCCAGCAGCTTAGCCGCGAACAGGGCTCTGGGCGAGCAGTACTTC
CASSLAANRALGEQYF
>TRBJ2-1|-|-|TRBV20-1
TGCAGTGCTAGTGGCAGTGTCTCTTACAATGAGCAGTTCTTC
CSASGSVSYNEQFF
>TRBJ2-6|few|-|TRBV12-3/TRBV12-4
TGTGCCAGCAGTTTACCGACACGTACCATCTCTGGGGCCAACGTCCTGACTTTC
CASSLPTRTISGANVLTF
>TRBJ1-3|-|-|TRBV9
TGTGCCAGCAGCGTAGGTTTGCTGGCTGGGAGAAACACCATATATTTT
CASSVGLLAGRNTIYF
>TRBJ1-1|-|-|TRBV5-1
TGCGCCAGCAGCTTGATTGGTGAGGACACTGAAGCTTTCTTT
CASSLIGEDTEAFF